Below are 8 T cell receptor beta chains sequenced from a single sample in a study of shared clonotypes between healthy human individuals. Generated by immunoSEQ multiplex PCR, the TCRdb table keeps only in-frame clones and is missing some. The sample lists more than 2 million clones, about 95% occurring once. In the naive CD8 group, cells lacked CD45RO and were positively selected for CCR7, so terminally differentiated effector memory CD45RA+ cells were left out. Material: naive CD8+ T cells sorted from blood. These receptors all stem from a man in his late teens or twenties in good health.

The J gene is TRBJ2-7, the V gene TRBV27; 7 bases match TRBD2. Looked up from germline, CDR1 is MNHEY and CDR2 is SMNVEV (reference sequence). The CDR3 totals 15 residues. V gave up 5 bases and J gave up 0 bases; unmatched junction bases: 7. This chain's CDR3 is CASSLMGGTSYEQYF. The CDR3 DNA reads TGTGCCAGCAGTCTTATGGGGGGGACCTCCTACGAGCAGTACTTC.

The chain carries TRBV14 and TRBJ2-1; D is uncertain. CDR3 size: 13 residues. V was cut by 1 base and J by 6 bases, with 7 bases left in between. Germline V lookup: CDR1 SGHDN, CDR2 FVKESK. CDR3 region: CASSQAGGNEQFF. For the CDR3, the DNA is TGTGCCAGCAGCCAAGCGGGCGGCAATGAGCAGTTCTTC.

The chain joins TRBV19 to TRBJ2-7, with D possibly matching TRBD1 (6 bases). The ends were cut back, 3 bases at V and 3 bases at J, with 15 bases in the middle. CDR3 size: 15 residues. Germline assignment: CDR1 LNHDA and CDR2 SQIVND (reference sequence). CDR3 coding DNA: TGTGCCAGTAGTATGGGCCAGGGGCCACGCTACGAGCAGTACTTC. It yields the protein CASSMGQGPRYEQYF.

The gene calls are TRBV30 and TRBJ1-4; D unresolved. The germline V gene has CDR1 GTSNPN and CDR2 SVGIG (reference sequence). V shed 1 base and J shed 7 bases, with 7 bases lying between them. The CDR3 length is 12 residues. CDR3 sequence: CAWSALGEKLFF. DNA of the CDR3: TGTGCCTGGAGTGCCCTTGGTGAAAAACTGTTTTTT.

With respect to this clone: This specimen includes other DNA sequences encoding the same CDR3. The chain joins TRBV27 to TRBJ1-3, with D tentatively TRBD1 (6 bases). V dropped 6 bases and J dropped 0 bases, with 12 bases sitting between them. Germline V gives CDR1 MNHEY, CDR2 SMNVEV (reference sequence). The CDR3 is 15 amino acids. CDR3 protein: CASSPDRSSGNTIYF. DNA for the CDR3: TGTGCCAGCAGCCCCGACAGGTCCTCTGGAAACACCATATATTTT.

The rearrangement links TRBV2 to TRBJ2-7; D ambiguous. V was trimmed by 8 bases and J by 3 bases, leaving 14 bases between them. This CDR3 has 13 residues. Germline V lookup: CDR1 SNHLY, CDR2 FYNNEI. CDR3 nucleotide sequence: TGTGCCAGCTTAGGGATTAGCAACTACGAGCAGTACTTC. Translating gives CASLGISNYEQYF.

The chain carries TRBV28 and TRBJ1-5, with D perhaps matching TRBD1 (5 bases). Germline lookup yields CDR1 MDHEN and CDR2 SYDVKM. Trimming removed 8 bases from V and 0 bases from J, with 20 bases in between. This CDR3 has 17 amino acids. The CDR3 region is CASHVARAVYSNQPQHF. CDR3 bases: TGTGCCAGCCACGTAGCCAGGGCCGTTTATAGCAATCAGCCCCAGCATTTT.

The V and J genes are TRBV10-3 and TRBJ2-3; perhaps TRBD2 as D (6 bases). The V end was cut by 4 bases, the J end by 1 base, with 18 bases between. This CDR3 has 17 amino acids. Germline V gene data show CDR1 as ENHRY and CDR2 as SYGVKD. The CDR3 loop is CAISGAPGLAGTDTQYF. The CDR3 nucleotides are TGTGCCATCAGTGGCGCCCCGGGGTTAGCGGGCACAGATACGCAGTATTTT.